The TCR beta chain described here comes from a study of metastatic and nonmetastatic thyroid tumors. Ahead of thyroid surgery, no patient had received treatment of any kind. TCRdb re-called the PCR reads with MiXCR. Among some 29,000 clones listed, around 4% were seen once. V lost 5 bases and J lost 4; bases outside the gene matches: 15. The CDR3 spans 19 residues. Germline values: CDR1 SEHNR, CDR2 FQNEAQ (reference sequence). This clone was detected only a few times. Likely a read error: the CDR3 ends without its conserved phenylalanine or tryptophan. The chain carries TRBV7-9 and TRBJ1-6; the match to TRBD1 covers 9 bases. The sequenced sample consisted of blood. The origin of this receptor is a male donor with papillary thyroid cancer or a benign thyroid nodule (not recorded which). Some clones in this sample may be carry-over from other donors' samples. The CDR3 DNA is TGTGCCAGCAGCCCCCAGGGACAGGGCGGTGGAGAATATAATTCACCCCTCCACTCT. It yields the protein CASSPQGQGGGEYNSPLHS.